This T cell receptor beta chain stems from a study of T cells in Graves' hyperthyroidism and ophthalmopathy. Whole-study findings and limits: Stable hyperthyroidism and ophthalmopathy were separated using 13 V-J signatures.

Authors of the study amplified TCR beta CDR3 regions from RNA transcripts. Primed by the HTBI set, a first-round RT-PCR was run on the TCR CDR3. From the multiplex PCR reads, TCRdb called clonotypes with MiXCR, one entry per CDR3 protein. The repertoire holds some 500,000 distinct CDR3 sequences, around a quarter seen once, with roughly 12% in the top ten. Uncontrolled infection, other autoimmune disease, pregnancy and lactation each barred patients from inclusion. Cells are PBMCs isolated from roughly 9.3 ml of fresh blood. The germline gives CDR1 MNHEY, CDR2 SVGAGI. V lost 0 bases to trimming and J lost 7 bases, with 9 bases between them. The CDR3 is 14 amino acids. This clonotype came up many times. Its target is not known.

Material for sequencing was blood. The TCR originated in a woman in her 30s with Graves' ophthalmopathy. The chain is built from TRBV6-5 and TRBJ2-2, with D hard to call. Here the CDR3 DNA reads TGTGCCAGCAGTTACTCGTGGGATAACGGGGAGCTGTTTTTT. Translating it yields CASSYSWDNGELFF.